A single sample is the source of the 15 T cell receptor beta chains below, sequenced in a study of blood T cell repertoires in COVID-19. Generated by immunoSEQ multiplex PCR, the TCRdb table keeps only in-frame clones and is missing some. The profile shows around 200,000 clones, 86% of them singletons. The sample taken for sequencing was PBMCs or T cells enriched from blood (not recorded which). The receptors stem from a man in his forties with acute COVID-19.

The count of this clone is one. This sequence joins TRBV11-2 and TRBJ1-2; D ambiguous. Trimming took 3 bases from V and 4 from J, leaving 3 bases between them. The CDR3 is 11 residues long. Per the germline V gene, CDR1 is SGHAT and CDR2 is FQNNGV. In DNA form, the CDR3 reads TGTGCCAGCAGCTTCCTCTATGGCTACACCTTC. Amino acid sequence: CASSFLYGYTF.

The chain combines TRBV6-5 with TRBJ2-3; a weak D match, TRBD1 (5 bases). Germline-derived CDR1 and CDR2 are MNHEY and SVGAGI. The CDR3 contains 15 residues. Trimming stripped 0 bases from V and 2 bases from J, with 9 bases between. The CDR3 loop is CASSYSGEPTDTQYF. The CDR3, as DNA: TGTGCCAGCAGTTACTCAGGGGAACCCACAGATACGCAGTATTTT.

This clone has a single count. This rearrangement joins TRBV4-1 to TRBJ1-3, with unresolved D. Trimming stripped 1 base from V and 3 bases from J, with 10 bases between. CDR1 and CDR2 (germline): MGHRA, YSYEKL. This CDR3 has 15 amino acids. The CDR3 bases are TGCGCCAGCAGCCAAGTGGAGGGAGGTGGAAACACCATATATTTT. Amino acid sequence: CASSQVEGGGNTIYF.

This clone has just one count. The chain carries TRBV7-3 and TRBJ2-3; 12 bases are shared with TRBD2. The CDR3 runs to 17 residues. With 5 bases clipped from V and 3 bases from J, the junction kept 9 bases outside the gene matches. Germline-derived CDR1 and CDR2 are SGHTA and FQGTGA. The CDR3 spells CASSLRSTSGSTDTQYF. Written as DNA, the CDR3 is TGTGCCAGCAGCCTACGATCGACTAGCGGGAGTACAGATACGCAGTATTTT. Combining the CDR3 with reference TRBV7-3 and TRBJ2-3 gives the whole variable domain GAGVSQTPSNKVTEKGKYVELRCDPISGHTALYWYRQSLGQGPEFLIYFQGTGAADDSGLPNDRFFAVRPEGSVSTLKIQRTERGDSAVYLCASSLRSTSGSTDTQYFGPGTRLTVL.

The CDR3 reads CASSPGQIAGELFF. The CDR3 DNA reads TGCGCCAGCAGCCCGGGACAGATCGCCGGGGAGCTGTTTTTT. The rearrangement links TRBV4-1 to TRBJ2-2, with 7 nucleotides matching TRBD1. With V trimmed by 4 bases and J by 6 bases, 5 bases remained unmatched. This CDR3 has 14 amino acids. The germline CDR1 and CDR2 sequences are MGHRA and YSYEKL.

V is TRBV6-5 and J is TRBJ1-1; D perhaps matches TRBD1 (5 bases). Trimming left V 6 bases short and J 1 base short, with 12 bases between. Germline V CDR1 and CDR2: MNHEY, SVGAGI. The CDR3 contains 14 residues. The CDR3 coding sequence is TGTGCCAGCAGCGTAGATAGGGGGAACACTGAAGCTTTCTTT. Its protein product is CASSVDRGNTEAFF.

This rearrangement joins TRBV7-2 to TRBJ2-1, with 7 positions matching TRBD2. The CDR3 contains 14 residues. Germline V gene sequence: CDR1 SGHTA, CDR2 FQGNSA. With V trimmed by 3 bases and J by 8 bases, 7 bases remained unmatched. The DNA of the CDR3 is TGTGCCAGCAGCTTGGCGGGAGCCACGGATGAGCAGTTCTTC. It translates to CASSLAGATDEQFF.

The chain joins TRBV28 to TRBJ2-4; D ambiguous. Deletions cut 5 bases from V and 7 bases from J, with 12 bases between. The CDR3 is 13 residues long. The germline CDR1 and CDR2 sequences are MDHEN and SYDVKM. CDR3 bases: TGTGCCAGCAGTCCCCCAACTCGGAACATTCAGTACTTC. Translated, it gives CASSPPTRNIQYF. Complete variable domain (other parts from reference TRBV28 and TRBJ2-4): DVKVTQSSRYLVKRTGEKVFLECVQDMDHENMFWYRQDPGLGLRLIYFSYDVKMKEKGDIPEGYSVSREKKERFSLILESASTNQTSMYLCASSPPTRNIQYFGAGTRLSVL.

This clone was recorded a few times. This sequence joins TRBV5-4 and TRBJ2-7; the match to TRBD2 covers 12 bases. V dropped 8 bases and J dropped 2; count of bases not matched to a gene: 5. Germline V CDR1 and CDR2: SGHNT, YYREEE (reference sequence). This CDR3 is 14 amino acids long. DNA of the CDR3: TGTGCCAGACTAGCGGGAGGAGGGGCCTACGAGCAGTACTTC. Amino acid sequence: CARLAGGGAYEQYF.

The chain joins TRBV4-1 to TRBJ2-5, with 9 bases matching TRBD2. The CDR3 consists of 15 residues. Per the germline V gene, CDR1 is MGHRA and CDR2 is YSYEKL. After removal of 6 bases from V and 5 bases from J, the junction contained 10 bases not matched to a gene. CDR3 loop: CASSPREGIGETQYF. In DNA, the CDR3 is TGCGCCAGCAGTCCGCGGGAGGGAATAGGGGAGACCCAGTACTTC.

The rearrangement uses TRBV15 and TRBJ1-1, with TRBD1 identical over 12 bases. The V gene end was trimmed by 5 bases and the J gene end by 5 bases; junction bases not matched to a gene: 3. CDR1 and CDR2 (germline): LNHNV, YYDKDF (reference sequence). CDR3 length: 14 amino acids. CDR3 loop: CATSRDRGRTEAFF. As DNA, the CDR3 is TGTGCCACCAGCCGGGACAGGGGGCGAACTGAAGCTTTCTTT.

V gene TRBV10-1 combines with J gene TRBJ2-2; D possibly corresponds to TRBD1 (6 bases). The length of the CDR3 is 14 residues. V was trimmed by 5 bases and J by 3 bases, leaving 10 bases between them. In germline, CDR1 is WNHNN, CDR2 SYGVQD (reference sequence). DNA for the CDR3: TGCGCCAGCAGTAGGGACACCGACACCGGGGAGCTGTTTTTT. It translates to CASSRDTDTGELFF.

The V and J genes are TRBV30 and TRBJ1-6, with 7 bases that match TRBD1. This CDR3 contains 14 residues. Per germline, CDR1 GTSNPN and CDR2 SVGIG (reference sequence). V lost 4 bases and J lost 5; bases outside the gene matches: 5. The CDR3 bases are TGTGCCTGGACCGGGACAGTTCATAATTCACCCCTCCACTTT. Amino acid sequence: CAWTGTVHNSPLHF.

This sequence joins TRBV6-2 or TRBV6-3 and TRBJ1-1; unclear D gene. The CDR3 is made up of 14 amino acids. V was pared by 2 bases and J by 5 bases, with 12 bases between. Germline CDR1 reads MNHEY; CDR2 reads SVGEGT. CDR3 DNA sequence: TGTGCCAGCAGTTACGGGTGGAGAGGGACTGAAGCTTTCTTT. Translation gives CASSYGWRGTEAFF.

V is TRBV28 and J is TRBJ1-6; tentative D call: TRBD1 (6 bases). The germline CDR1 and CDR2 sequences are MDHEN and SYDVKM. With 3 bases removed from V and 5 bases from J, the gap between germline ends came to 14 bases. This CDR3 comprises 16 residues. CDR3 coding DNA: TGTGCCAGCAGTTTCCGTGGGACACACGATAATTCACCCCTCCACTTT. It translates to CASSFRGTHDNSPLHF.